These T cell receptor beta chains were read from a single sample in a study of blood T cell repertoires in COVID-19. Clones were sequenced by immunoSEQ multiplex PCR, and TCRdb holds only the in-frame ones, with some missing. The table shows a few hundred thousand clones, with about 88% occurring only once. Input material: peripheral blood. The origin of the receptors is a woman aged 60 to 75 with COVID-19, enrolled during active disease. Both conserved end residues are part of each CDR3. The D gene is left open where the match is weak. Rows give clone size only sometimes, using once, few, many, or a class for an expanded clone.

.	15	TRBV6-5	TRBJ1-1	few	CATIQELGAYTEAFF	TGTGCCACCATACAGGAACTTGGGGCTTACACTGAAGCTTTCTTT
TRBD1	13	TRBV10-3	TRBJ2-2	once	CASMTGESGELFF	TGTGCCTCCATGACAGGGGAATCCGGGGAGCTGTTTTTT
.	15	TRBV19	TRBJ1-5	.	CASSIGTAGFSPQHF	TGTGCCAGTAGTATAGGGACAGCCGGCTTTTCGCCCCAGCATTTT
.	16	TRBV7-2	TRBJ2-5	.	CASSAMMGGLQETQYF	TGTGCCAGCAGCGCCATGATGGGCGGACTCCAAGAGACCCAGTACTTC
.	13	TRBV19	TRBJ1-1	.	CASRSGGNTEAFF	TGTGCCAGTAGGTCCGGAGGGAACACTGAAGCTTTCTTT
.	13	TRBV19	TRBJ2-7	.	CASSIFGIGEQYF	TGTGCCAGTAGTATTTTCGGGATTGGAGAGCAGTACTTC
.	14	TRBV5-1	TRBJ2-3	.	CASSLATSTDTQYF	TGCGCCAGCAGCCTAGCGACTAGCACAGATACGCAGTATTTT
.	13	TRBV3-1/TRBV3-2	TRBJ1-1	few	CASSSSPGYGAFF	TGTGCCAGCAGCTCTTCTCCGGGGTACGGAGCTTTCTTT
TRBD2	14	TRBV6-5	TRBJ2-5	.	CASSQRGGIETQYF	TGTGCCAGCAGTCAGCGGGGGGGGATAGAGACCCAGTACTTC
.	15	TRBV4-2	TRBJ2-7	.	CASSQEFGGPYEQYF	TGTGCCAGCAGCCAAGAGTTCGGGGGACCCTACGAGCAGTACTTC
.	14	TRBV4-3	TRBJ2-5	.	CASSLAVAQETQYF	TGCGCCAGCAGCCTAGCTGTAGCTCAAGAGACCCAGTACTTC